Below are 9 T cell receptor beta chains sequenced from a single sample in a study of T cells in Graves' hyperthyroidism and ophthalmopathy (dated by TCRdb to between 2019 and 2020). The method behind the library was multiplex PCR. The sequencer was an Illumina HiSeq 2000. The TCR beta CDR3 regions were amplified from RNA transcripts. For the first round of RT-PCR on the TCR CDR3, the HTBI primer set was used together with the Qiagen OneStep RT-PCR kit. Clones were called with MiXCR by TCRdb after fastp trimmed the public reads at Q25, and only in-frame beta chains were retained. Each CDR3 protein appears once, grouped with its most common genes and DNA. Here the sample has roughly 380,000 distinct CDR3 sequences; roughly 14% occur a single time. The leading ten clones occupy roughly 9.6% of the sample. Sequenced material: blood. These receptors were taken from a woman in her sixties with Graves' hyperthyroidism.

J is TRBJ2-5 and V is TRBV7-2; 12 nucleotides agree with TRBD2. This CDR3 spans 16 amino acids. Germline CDR1 reads SGHTA; CDR2 reads FQGNSA. V was pared by 3 bases and J by 4 bases, with 6 bases of the junction left unmatched. For the CDR3, the DNA is TGTGCCAGCAGCTTTGCCCTAGCGGGAGGGGGAGAGACCCAGTACTTC. Encoded protein: CASSFALAGGGETQYF.

At least ten counts were recorded for this clonotype. V gene TRBV7-3 combines with J gene TRBJ2-3; no reliable D call. CDR3 length: 13 residues. V was shortened by 5 bases and J by 6 bases, with 12 bases between the two germline ends. Germline CDR1 and CDR2: SGHTA and FQGTGA. CDR3: CASSNSDGDTQYF. The CDR3 nucleotides read TGTGCCAGCAGCAACTCAGACGGGGATACGCAGTATTTT. The full variable domain, with the rest looked up from reference TRBV7-3 and TRBJ2-3, is GAGVSQTPSNKVTEKGKYVELRCDPISGHTALYWYRQSLGQGPEFLIYFQGTGAADDSGLPNDRFFAVRPEGSVSTLKIQRTERGDSAVYLCASSNSDGDTQYFGPGTRLTVL.

This clonotype was recorded at least ten times. The V call is TRBV18, the J call TRBJ1-1; TRBD1 aligns across 8 bases. V lost 4 bases and J lost 1; bases outside the gene matches: 8. The V gene's germline CDR1 is KGHSH and CDR2 LQKENI. The CDR3 loop spans 16 amino acids. The chain's CDR3 is CASSRYQGTGNTEAFF. CDR3 in DNA: TGTGCCAGCTCACGCTACCAGGGGACAGGGAACACTGAAGCTTTCTTT.

This chain uses TRBV5-1 with TRBJ2-1; D unresolved. The CDR3 has 12 residues. In germline, CDR1 is SGHRS, CDR2 YFSETQ. With 4 bases removed from V and 10 bases from J, the gap between germline ends came to 12 bases. The CDR3 reads CASSPRREEQFF. The CDR3, as DNA: TGCGCCAGCAGCCCCAGAAGGGAAGAGCAGTTCTTC. Variable domain in full (rest from reference TRBV5-1 and TRBJ2-1): KAGVTQTPRYLIKTRGQQVTLSCSPISGHRSVSWYQQTPGQGLQFLFEYFSETQRNKGNFPGRFSGRQFSNSRSEMNVSTLELGDSALYLCASSPRREEQFFGPGTRLTVL.

There are a few counts of this clonotype. The chain links TRBV5-1 to TRBJ1-2, with 11 bases aligning to TRBD1. This CDR3 is built from 18 residues. The V gene end was trimmed by 2 bases and the J gene end by 3 bases; junction bases not matched to a gene: 12. CDR1 is SGHRS and CDR2 is YFSETQ in the germline V gene. The CDR3 bases are TGCGCCAGCAGCTTATGGGCCAACCCGGGACAGGGGGACTATGGCTACACCTTC. Its protein is CASSLWANPGQGDYGYTF.

This chain's CDR3 is CASSPGSMNTEAFF. CDR3 DNA: TGTGCCAGCAGCCCGGGCAGCATGAACACTGAAGCTTTCTTT. This chain joins TRBV12-3 or TRBV12-4 and TRBJ1-1; D not resolved. V was cut by 6 bases and J by 0 bases, with 11 bases left in between. The CDR3 loop spans 14 amino acids.

This clonotype appeared many times. The chain links TRBV27 to TRBJ1-1; TRBD1 agrees at 8 bases. The germline V gene encodes CDR1 MNHEY and CDR2 SMNVEV (reference sequence). The CDR3 runs 14 residues. Trimming removed 3 bases from V and 3 bases from J; junction bases left unmatched: 3. CDR3 region: CASSLTGADTEAFF. CDR3 coding DNA: TGTGCCAGCAGTTTGACAGGGGCGGACACTGAAGCTTTCTTT.

At least ten counts were recorded for this clonotype. The chain joins TRBV5-1 to TRBJ2-1; 8 bases match TRBD2. Per germline, CDR1 SGHRS and CDR2 YFSETQ. Trimming took 2 bases from V and 5 from J; bases not matched to a gene: 6. CDR3 size: 15 residues. The CDR3 DNA is TGCGCCAGCAGCTTCAGCGGGAGTTTTAACAATGAGCAGTTCTTC. Its translation: CASSFSGSFNNEQFF. Supplemented by reference TRBV5-1 and TRBJ2-1, the full variable domain reads KAGVTQTPRYLIKTRGQQVTLSCSPISGHRSVSWYQQTPGQGLQFLFEYFSETQRNKGNFPGRFSGRQFSNSRSEMNVSTLELGDSALYLCASSFSGSFNNEQFFGPGTRLTVL.

This clonotype was seen at least ten times. The chain uses TRBV27 and TRBJ2-3; possibly TRBD2 for D (6 bases). Germline assignment: CDR1 MNHEY and CDR2 SMNVEV (reference sequence). CDR3 length equals 14 residues. The germline V and J ends were trimmed by 5 bases and 4 bases, with 13 bases remaining between them. CDR3 nucleotides: TGTGCCAGCAGTCCCCGGGGAGGCGCAGATACGCAGTATTTT. This codes for CASSPRGGADTQYF.